A selection of T cell receptor beta chains follows, all from one sample in a study of CD8 T cells in Susac syndrome. TCRdb reanalysed the immunoSEQ multiplex PCR reads using MiXCR and keeps one entry per CDR3 protein. This sample carries over 130,000 distinct CDR3 sequences, approximately 95% of them seen once, and the ten largest clones take 0.14%. Source material: CD4+ T cells from PBMCs. These receptors all stem from a human donor with Susac syndrome. Both conserved end residues are part of each CDR3. The D gene is left open where the match is weak. The listing skips clone size in some rows; elsewhere it reads once, few, many or a size class.

j_call d_call clone_size v_call cdr3_nt cdr3_aa
TRBJ2-1 TRBD2 once TRBV6-2/TRBV6-3 TGTGCCAGCAGTTCCCGACTAGCTATATCCTACAATGAGCAGTTCTTC CASSSRLAISYNEQFF
TRBJ2-7 . . TRBV20-1 TGCAGTGCTAGACGGTCAAGCTCCTACGAGCAGTACTTC CSARRSSSYEQYF
TRBJ2-5 . . TRBV14 TGTGCCAGCAGCCAAGGCGGCCTCTACCAAGAGACCCAGTACTTC CASSQGGLYQETQYF
TRBJ1-3 . . TRBV29-1 TGCAGCGCCTACATCTCTGGAAACACCATATATTTT CSAYISGNTIYF
TRBJ1-4 TRBD1 once TRBV12-3/TRBV12-4 TGTGCCAGCAGTTCCTCAGGGGGTGAAAAACTGTTTTTT CASSSSGGEKLFF
TRBJ1-3 . . TRBV30 TGTGCCTGGAAGTTTGGCTCTGGAAACACCATATATTTT CAWKFGSGNTIYF
TRBJ2-7 TRBD2 . TRBV12-3/TRBV12-4 TGTGCCAGCAGTTTCCAGGGACTAGCGGGAGTCGGCGAGCAGTACTTC CASSFQGLAGVGEQYF
TRBJ2-1 . . TRBV7-9 TGTGCCAGCAGACGTAGCGATAATGAGCAGTTCTTC CASRRSDNEQFF
TRBJ1-6 TRBD1 . TRBV30 TGTGCCTGGAGTTCGGACAGGACCTATAATTCACCCCTCCACTTT CAWSSDRTYNSPLHF
TRBJ1-5 . . TRBV13 TGTGCCAGCAGCTTCCGGGGTACAAATCAGCCCCAGCATTTT CASSFRGTNQPQHF
TRBJ1-2 . . TRBV5-4 TGTGCCAGCACCACTTTAAAACAGGACGACTATGGCTACACCTTC CASTTLKQDDYGYTF
TRBJ1-1 . few TRBV7-6 TGTGCCAGCAGCTTAGAACCTTCGGCTTTCTTT CASSLEPSAFF
TRBJ2-1 TRBD2 . TRBV4-1 TGCGCCAGCAGCCGGGCGGCTAGCGGGAGGACGGATGAGCAGTTCTTC CASSRAASGRTDEQFF
TRBJ1-6 TRBD1 once TRBV12-3/TRBV12-4 TGTGCCAGCAGTTTTATGAGGACAGGGATTTCACCCCTCCACTTT CASSFMRTGISPLHF
TRBJ1-5 TRBD1 . TRBV29-1 TGCAGCGTTGCAGAAACAGGGGTCAATCAGCCCCAGCATTTT CSVAETGVNQPQHF
TRBJ1-2 . . TRBV20-1 TGCAGTGCTAGCCCCCCTCAGGGAAAATATGGCTACACCTTC CSASPPQGKYGYTF
TRBJ2-2 . . TRBV7-9 TGTGCCAGCAGCTTAGGTCCCACCGGGGAGCTGTTTTTT CASSLGPTGELFF
TRBJ2-5 . . TRBV30 TGTGCCTGGGCCCAAGAGACCCAGTACTTC CAWAQETQYF
TRBJ2-3 . . TRBV12-5 TGTGCTAGTGGTTTGGTCGTAGTGGCAGGGGAGTTGTCGGATACGCAGTATTTT CASGLVVVAGELSDTQYF
TRBJ2-1 TRBD2 few TRBV28 TGTGCCAGCCGGGCGGGGGGTGCCTACAATGAGCAGTTCTTC CASRAGGAYNEQFF
TRBJ2-7 . . TRBV3-1 TGTGCCAGCAGCCAAGTTAGTACGGGCGGGGAGCAGTACTTC CASSQVSTGGEQYF
TRBJ2-1 TRBD1 . TRBV30 TGTGCCTGGAGTGAGGGACAGGTTTACAATGAGCAGTTCTTC CAWSEGQVYNEQFF
TRBJ1-1 . . TRBV2 TGTGCCAGCATTGCTCAGTCGAACACTGAAGCTTTCTTT CASIAQSNTEAFF
TRBJ1-4 . . TRBV7-6 TGTGCCAGCAGCTCCCCCGGGGGTAAAGAGGGCGAAAAACTGTTTTTT CASSSPGGKEGEKLFF
TRBJ1-2 . . TRBV2 TGTGCCAGCAGTGAGGATGGCTACACCTTC CASSEDGYTF
TRBJ2-5 . few TRBV7-2 TGTGCCAGCAGCTCTGGGAGGGAGACCCAGTACTTC CASSSGRETQYF
TRBJ2-7 TRBD2 . TRBV25-1 TGTGCCAGCAGTCACGAGGGCGGGGGGGGATCCTACGAGCAGTACTTC CASSHEGGGGSYEQYF
TRBJ2-3 TRBD1 once TRBV9 TGTGCCAGCAGCTTTAGGACAGGGAACGCCGCAGATACGCAGTATTTT CASSFRTGNAADTQYF
TRBJ2-5 . . TRBV20-1 TGCAGTGCTAGAGATCTGCAAGGAGCCCAAGAGACCCAGTACTTC CSARDLQGAQETQYF
TRBJ1-2 TRBD1 . TRBV29-1 TGCAGCGTTGTCCCTGAGACAGGGGGCTATGGCTACACCTTC CSVVPETGGYGYTF
TRBJ2-2 TRBD2 . TRBV4-1 TGCGCCAGCAGCCAGGCCGGGACTAGCGGCATCGGAGGCCCCGGGGAGCTGTTTTTT CASSQAGTSGIGGPGELFF
TRBJ2-1 . . TRBV7-3 TGTGCCAGCAGCTTAACTCTCGGGGAGGGGGGATCGAATGAGCAGTTCTTC CASSLTLGEGGSNEQFF
TRBJ1-1 . once TRBV27 TGTGCCAGCAGCCCGACCTTATCGAACACTGAAGCTTTCTTT CASSPTLSNTEAFF
TRBJ2-5 . . TRBV15 TGTGCCACCAGCCCGGGCGAGGGGGGCGTTAGAGAGACCCAGTACTTC CATSPGEGGVRETQYF
TRBJ1-4 . once TRBV21-1 TGTGCCAGCCAAGCAGGGCGCGCAACTAATGAAAAACTGTTTTTT CASQAGRATNEKLFF
TRBJ1-5 TRBD1 once TRBV20-1 TGCAGTGCTAAACAGGGGGCGTCGAGCCAGCCCCAGCATTTT CSAKQGASSQPQHF
TRBJ2-7 TRBD1 . TRBV13 TGTGCCAGCAGCCGGGACAGTTCTCCCCTGGTATCCTACGAGCAGTACTTC CASSRDSSPLVSYEQYF
TRBJ1-2 . . TRBV20-1 TGCAGTGCTTCTCGGGACAACCTCTATGGCTACACCTTC CSASRDNLYGYTF
TRBJ2-2 . . TRBV21-1 TGTGCCAGCAGCAAAGCGGAAGGACAGGGAAACGCCGGGGAGCTGTTTTTT CASSKAEGQGNAGELFF
TRBJ2-5 . . TRBV11-2 TGTGCCAGCAGACGACCCGGGGCTGGGGAGACCCAGTACTTC CASRRPGAGETQYF
TRBJ1-6 . . TRBV14 TGTGCCAGCAGCCAAGATAGGGGTTCACCCCTCCACTTT CASSQDRGSPLHF
TRBJ2-5 . . TRBV7-3 TGTGCCAGCAGCTTAATGGGGCGGGGAGAGACCCAGTACTTC CASSLMGRGETQYF
TRBJ1-2 TRBD1 . TRBV7-9 TGTGCCAGCAGCTTGGACAGGGGGTGGCCTAACTATGGCTACACCTTC CASSLDRGWPNYGYTF
TRBJ2-7 TRBD1 . TRBV4-1 TGCGCCAGCAGCCAAGTCAGGGGTTTAGCAGGGGGCGTTGATCAAGAGCAGTACTTC CASSQVRGLAGGVDQEQYF
TRBJ2-7 . . TRBV6-5 TGTGCCTCAGGAGGAGGGCCCGGCGAGCAGTACTTC CASGGGPGEQYF
TRBJ2-6 . . TRBV20-1 TGCAGTGCTAGCCCGGGACTTGACTCTGGGGCCAACGTCCTGACTTTC CSASPGLDSGANVLTF
TRBJ2-2 TRBD2 . TRBV12-3/TRBV12-4 TGTGCCAGCACCGTCCCTAGCGGGAGAGCCGGGGAGCTGTTTTTT CASTVPSGRAGELFF
TRBJ2-5 . . TRBV12-3/TRBV12-4 TGTGCCAGCAGTTTAACCCACGAGACCCAGTACTTC CASSLTHETQYF
TRBJ2-1 TRBD2 . TRBV15 TGTGCCACCAGCCAACTAGCGAGTTACAATGAGCAGTTCTTC CATSQLASYNEQFF